The 14 T cell receptor beta chains in this list originate from one sample, sequenced in a study of blood T cell repertoires in COVID-19. The protocol was immunoSEQ multiplex PCR, while the TCRdb copy is restricted to in-frame clones and leaves out a portion. The data hold about 410,000 clones, with 90% observed a single time. The material sequenced was PBMCs or T cells enriched from blood (not recorded which). Receptors were obtained from a man aged 18 to 30 who had recovered from COVID-19.

This chain links TRBV2 with TRBJ2-1; a possible D gene is TRBD1 (6 bases). Trimming stripped 6 bases from V and 8 bases from J, with 11 bases between. This CDR3 contains 12 residues. Germline V gene sequence: CDR1 SNHLY, CDR2 FYNNEI. Here the CDR3 reads CASSGPGDEQFF. The CDR3 nucleotides are TGTGCCAGCAGCGGCCCAGGGGATGAGCAGTTCTTC.

The chain employs TRBV5-8 and TRBJ1-3; 7 positions match TRBD1. The germline CDR1 and CDR2 sequences are SGHTS and YDEGEE. J gave up 1 base and V 4 bases, and 5 bases lay outside the gene matches. The CDR3 spans 15 residues. CDR3 bases: TGTGCCAGCAGCCGGGGGACAGTGTCTGGAAACACCATATATTTT. The encoded protein is CASSRGTVSGNTIYF.

The chain recombines TRBV6-5 with TRBJ2-2; the D is unclear. V gave up 2 bases and J gave up 7 bases, with 8 bases separating them. This CDR3 comprises 13 residues. Germline lookup yields CDR1 MNHEY and CDR2 SVGAGI. CDR3 nucleotide sequence: TGTGCCAGCAGTTACAGTGTCGGCGGGGAGCTGTTTTTT. The encoded protein is CASSYSVGGELFF.

The rearrangement joins TRBV28 to TRBJ2-7; D ambiguous. Germline V gives CDR1 MDHEN, CDR2 SYDVKM. This CDR3 comprises 11 residues. Trimming removed 6 bases at V and 7 bases at J, with 10 bases between. The CDR3 region is CASSRPPEQYF. The CDR3 DNA sequence: TGTGCCAGCAGCAGGCCCCCGGAGCAGTACTTC.

The chain links TRBV19 to TRBJ1-1; D not resolved. The V and J ends lost 6 bases and 7 bases respectively, with 15 bases between them. Germline CDR1 is LNHDA and CDR2 is SQIVND (reference sequence). The CDR3 sequence is 13 residues long. CDR3: CASSRTSMSEAFF. The CDR3 DNA reads TGTGCCAGTAGCCGGACTTCAATGAGTGAAGCTTTCTTT.

This chain connects TRBV29-1 to TRBJ1-1; tentatively, D is TRBD1 (5 bases). V was shortened by 0 bases and J by 3 bases, with 14 bases between the two germline ends. CDR1 SQVTM and CDR2 ANQGSEA come from the germline V gene. The CDR3 totals 15 residues. The CDR3 nucleotides read TGCAGCGTTGAAGAGGTACAGGTTGGGGACACTGAAGCTTTCTTT. Translating gives CSVEEVQVGDTEAFF. Complete variable domain (other parts from reference TRBV29-1 and TRBJ1-1): SAVISQKPSRDICQRGTSLTIQCQVDSQVTMMFWYRQQPGQSLTLIATANQGSEATYESGFVIDKFPISRPNLTFSTLTVSNMSPEDSSIYLCSVEEVQVGDTEAFFGQGTRLTVV.

The V and J genes are TRBV18 and TRBJ2-3, with D possibly TRBD2 on 5 matching bases. The germline CDR1 and CDR2 sequences are KGHSH and LQKENI. The CDR3 spans 15 residues. V lost 2 bases, J lost 2 bases, and 11 bases lay in between. The CDR3 is CASSPLLESTDTQYF. In DNA, the CDR3 is TGTGCCAGCTCACCATTACTAGAGTCCACAGATACGCAGTATTTT.

The sample holds a few counts of this clone. The chain combines TRBV7-3 with TRBJ1-3, with D possibly matching TRBD1 (6 bases). The V end lost 10 bases, the J end lost 0 bases, and 10 bases lay between the germline ends. Germline V lookup: CDR1 SGHTA, CDR2 FQGTGA. The CDR3 length is 13 residues. The DNA of the CDR3 is TGTGCCAACAGGGCCTCCTCTGGAAACACCATATATTTT. Translated: CANRASSGNTIYF.

The chain is built from TRBV7-9 and TRBJ2-1; TRBD2 is a possible D gene (6 bases). The V end lost 5 bases, the J end lost 4 bases, and 12 bases lay between the germline ends. In germline, CDR1 is SEHNR, CDR2 FQNEAQ (reference sequence). The CDR3 contains 14 residues. The CDR3 loop reads CASSPSGSYNEQFF. The CDR3 coding sequence is TGTGCCAGCAGCCCGAGCGGGTCTTACAATGAGCAGTTCTTC.

The chain links TRBV6-1 to TRBJ2-1; possibly TRBD2 for D (6 bases). Germline V gene sequence: CDR1 MNHNS, CDR2 SASEGT. The CDR3 is 14 amino acids. V was pared by 0 bases and J by 7 bases, with 10 bases between. The CDR3 DNA reads TGTGCCAGCAGTGAAGCTAGCGGAGGGAATGAGCAGTTCTTC. Encoded protein: CASSEASGGNEQFF.

This clone was observed a handful of times. The CDR3 protein is CASSLLTDTQYF. CDR3 nucleotides: TGTGCCAGCAGTCTCCTCACAGATACGCAGTATTTT. The chain employs TRBV14 and TRBJ2-3; D is unresolved. The CDR3 loop spans 12 amino acids. The V end was cut by 6 bases, the J end by 2 bases, with 6 bases between. The germline gives CDR1 SGHDN, CDR2 FVKESK.

The chain combines TRBV27 with TRBJ2-3; 7 bases are shared with TRBD1. The CDR3 has 15 amino acids. CDR1 is MNHEY and CDR2 is SMNVEV in the germline V gene (reference sequence). J gave up 1 base and V 6 bases, and 7 bases lay outside the gene matches. The CDR3 loop reads CASSPDRDRTDTQYF. CDR3 DNA sequence: TGTGCCAGCAGCCCAGACAGGGATCGCACAGATACGCAGTATTTT.

CDR3 in amino acids: CASSPESGPYNEQFF. In DNA, the CDR3 is TGCGCCAGCAGCCCAGAAAGCGGACCTTACAATGAGCAGTTCTTC. The chain has TRBV5-1 and TRBJ2-1; possibly TRBD2 for D (5 bases). V was clipped by 4 bases and J by 4 bases, with 15 bases between them. This CDR3 is built from 15 residues. Germline assignment: CDR1 SGHRS and CDR2 YFSETQ. Full variable domain (missing parts from reference TRBV5-1 and TRBJ2-1): KAGVTQTPRYLIKTRGQQVTLSCSPISGHRSVSWYQQTPGQGLQFLFEYFSETQRNKGNFPGRFSGRQFSNSRSEMNVSTLELGDSALYLCASSPESGPYNEQFFGPGTRLTVL.

This chain links TRBV30 with TRBJ1-2; D is uncertain. Germline V gene lookup returns CDR1 GTSNPN and CDR2 SVGIG (reference sequence). Deletions cut 5 bases from V and 7 bases from J, with 17 bases between. The CDR3 has 13 residues. CDR3 DNA sequence: TGTGCCTGGCATCCGGGTCCAAAGCGTGGCTACACCTTC. This translates into CAWHPGPKRGYTF. Complete variable domain (other parts from reference TRBV30 and TRBJ1-2): SQTIHQWPATLVQPVGSPLSLECTVEGTSNPNLYWYRQAAGRGLQLLFYSVGIGQISSEVPQNLSASRPQDRQFILSSKKLLLSDSGFYLCAWHPGPKRGYTFGSGTRLTVV.